The clone carrying this T cell receptor (beta chain) was counted ten times or more. Compared with germline, one end of the junction differs, possibly owing to a read error. Profiling relied on immunoSEQ multiplex PCR, and the TCRdb table lists in-frame clones only, not all of them. The sample records approximately 140,000 clones, around 88% being singletons. The source of the sample is a study of identifying expanded T cells in peripheral blood. Healthy donors had no documented immune events, such as infections, while sampled. Germline V lookup: CDR1 MNHEY, CDR2 SVGAGI. The CDR3 contains 12 residues. The genes are TRBV6-5 and TRBJ1-2; the match to TRBD1 covers 9 bases. The TCR sequence derives from a person aged 18 to 70 in good health. Source material: blood. CDR3 sequence: CASRSGTGNCVF. DNA of the CDR3: TGTGCCAGCAGATCCGGGACAGGGAACTGTGTCTTC.